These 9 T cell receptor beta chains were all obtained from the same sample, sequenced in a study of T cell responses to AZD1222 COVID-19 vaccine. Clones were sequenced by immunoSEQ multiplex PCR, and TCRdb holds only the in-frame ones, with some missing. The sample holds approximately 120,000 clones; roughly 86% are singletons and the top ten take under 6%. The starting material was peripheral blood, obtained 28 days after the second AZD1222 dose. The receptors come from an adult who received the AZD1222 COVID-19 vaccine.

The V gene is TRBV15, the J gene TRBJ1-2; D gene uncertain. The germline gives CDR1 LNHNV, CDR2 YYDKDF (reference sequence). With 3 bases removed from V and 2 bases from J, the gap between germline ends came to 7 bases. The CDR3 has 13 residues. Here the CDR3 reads CATSSGPNYGYTF. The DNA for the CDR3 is TGTGCCACCAGCAGTGGGCCAAACTATGGCTACACCTTC.

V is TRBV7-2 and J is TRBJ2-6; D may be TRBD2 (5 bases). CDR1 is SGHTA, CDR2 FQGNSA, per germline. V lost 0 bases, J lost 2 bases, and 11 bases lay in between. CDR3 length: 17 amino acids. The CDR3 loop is CASSLARARAGANVLTF. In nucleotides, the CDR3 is TGTGCCAGCAGCTTAGCGCGGGCCCGGGCTGGGGCCAACGTCCTGACTTTC. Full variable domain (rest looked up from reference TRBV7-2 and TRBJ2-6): GAGVSQSPSNKVTEKGKDVELRCDPISGHTALYWYRQSLGQGLEFLIYFQGNSAPDKSGLPSDRFSAERTGGSVSTLTIQRTQQEDSAVYLCASSLARARAGANVLTFGAGSRLTVL.

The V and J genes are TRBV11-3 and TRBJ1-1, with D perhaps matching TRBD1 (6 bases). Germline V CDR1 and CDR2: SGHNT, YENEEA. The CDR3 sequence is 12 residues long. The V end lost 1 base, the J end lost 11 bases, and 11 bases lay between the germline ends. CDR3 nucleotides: TGTGCCAGCAGCTTAGCGGGGGCAGGGGCTTTCTTT. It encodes CASSLAGAGAFF.

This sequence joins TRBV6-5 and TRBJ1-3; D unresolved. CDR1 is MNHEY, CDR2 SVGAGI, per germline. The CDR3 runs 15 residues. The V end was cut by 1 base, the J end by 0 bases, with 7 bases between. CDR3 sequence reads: CASSYLPDSGNTIYF. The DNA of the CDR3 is TGTGCCAGCAGTTACTTACCTGACTCTGGAAACACCATATATTTT.

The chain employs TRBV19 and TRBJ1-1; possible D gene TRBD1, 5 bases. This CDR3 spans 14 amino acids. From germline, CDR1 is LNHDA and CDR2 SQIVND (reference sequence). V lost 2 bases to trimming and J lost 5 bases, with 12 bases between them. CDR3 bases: TGTGCCAGTAGTATACGGGGGACTGGGACTGAAGCTTTCTTT. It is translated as CASSIRGTGTEAFF.

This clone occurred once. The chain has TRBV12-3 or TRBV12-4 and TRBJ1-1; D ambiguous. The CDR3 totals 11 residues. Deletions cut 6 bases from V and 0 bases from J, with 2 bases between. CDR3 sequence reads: CASRLNTEAFF. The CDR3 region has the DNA TGTGCCAGCAGACTGAACACTGAAGCTTTCTTT.

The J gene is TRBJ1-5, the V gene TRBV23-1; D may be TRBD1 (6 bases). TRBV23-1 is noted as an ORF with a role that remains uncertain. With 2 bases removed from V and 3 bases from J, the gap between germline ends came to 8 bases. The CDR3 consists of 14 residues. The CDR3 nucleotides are TGCGCCAGCAGTCAACAGGGGCCCAATCAGCCCCAGCATTTT. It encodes CASSQQGPNQPQHF.

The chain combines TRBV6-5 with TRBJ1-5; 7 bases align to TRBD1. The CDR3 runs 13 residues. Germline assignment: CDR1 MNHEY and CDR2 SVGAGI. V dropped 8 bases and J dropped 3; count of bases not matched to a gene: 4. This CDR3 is CASGDSFNQPQHF. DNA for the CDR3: TGTGCCAGCGGGGACAGCTTCAATCAGCCCCAGCATTTT.

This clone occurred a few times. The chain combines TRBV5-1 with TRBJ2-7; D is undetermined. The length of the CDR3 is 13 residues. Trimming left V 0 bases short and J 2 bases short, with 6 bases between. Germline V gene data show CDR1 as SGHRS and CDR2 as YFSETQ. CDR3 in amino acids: CASSLAGPYEQYF. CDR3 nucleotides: TGCGCCAGCAGCTTGGCGGGTCCCTACGAGCAGTACTTC.